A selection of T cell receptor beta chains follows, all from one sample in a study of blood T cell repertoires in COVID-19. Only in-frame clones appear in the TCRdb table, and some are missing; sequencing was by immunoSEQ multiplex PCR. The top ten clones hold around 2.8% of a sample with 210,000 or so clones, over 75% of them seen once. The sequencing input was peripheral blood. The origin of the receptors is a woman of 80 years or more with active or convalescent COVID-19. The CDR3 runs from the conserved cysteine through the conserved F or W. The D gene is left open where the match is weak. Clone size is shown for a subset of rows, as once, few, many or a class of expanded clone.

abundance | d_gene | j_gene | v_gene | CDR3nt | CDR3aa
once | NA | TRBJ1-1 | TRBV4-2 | TGTGCCAGCAGCCCTCTGACAGAGTGGTACACTGAAGCTTTCTTT | CASSPLTEWYTEAFF
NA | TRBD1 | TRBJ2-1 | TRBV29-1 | TGCAGCGTTGAAGGACATAAGGGGGCCGCCATGTACAATGAGCAGTTCTTC | CSVEGHKGAAMYNEQFF
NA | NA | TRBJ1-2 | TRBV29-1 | TGCAGCGTTGCAGGGGTGCCTTATGGCTACACCTTC | CSVAGVPYGYTF
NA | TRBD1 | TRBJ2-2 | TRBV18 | TGTGCCAGCTTCCCGACAGGGCTTGCGAACACCGGGGAGCTGTTTTTT | CASFPTGLANTGELFF
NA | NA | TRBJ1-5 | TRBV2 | TGTGCCAGCAGTGCTCTGGTGCGTCAGCCCCAGCATTTT | CASSALVRQPQHF
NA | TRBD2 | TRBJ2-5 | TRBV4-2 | TGTGCCAGCAGCCCTCGACTAGCGGGGGGGCAAGAGACCCAGTACTTC | CASSPRLAGGQETQYF
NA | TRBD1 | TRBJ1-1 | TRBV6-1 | TGTGCCAGCAGTGAGGACAGGTCCTCTGAAGCTTTCTTT | CASSEDRSSEAFF
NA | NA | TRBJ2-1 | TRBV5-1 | TGCGCCAGCAGCAGAACAGGGAGCTCCTACAATGAGCAGTTCTTC | CASSRTGSSYNEQFF
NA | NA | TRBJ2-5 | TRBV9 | TGTGCCAGCAGCGTAACCCAGGCCTACCAAGAGACCCAGTACTTC | CASSVTQAYQETQYF
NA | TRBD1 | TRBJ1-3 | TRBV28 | TGTGCCAGCAGCGATGCAGGGGGGCTCTCTGGAAACACCATATATTTT | CASSDAGGLSGNTIYF
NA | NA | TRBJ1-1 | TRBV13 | TGTGCCAGCAGCTTAGGAGACAGACTCACTGAAGCTTTCTTT | CASSLGDRLTEAFF
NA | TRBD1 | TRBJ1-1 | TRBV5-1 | TGCGCCAGCAGCATTGCACGACAGGGTGGGACTGAAGCTTTCTTT | CASSIARQGGTEAFF
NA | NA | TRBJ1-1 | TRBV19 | TGTGCCAGTGGGCCGGAGGGAACCACTGAAGCTTTCTTT | CASGPEGTTEAFF
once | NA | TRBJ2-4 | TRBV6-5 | TGTGCCAGCGCCTACCAAGCGGGTATAGGAAACATTCAGTACTTC | CASAYQAGIGNIQYF
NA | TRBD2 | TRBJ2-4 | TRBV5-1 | TGCGCCAGCAGCTTGGTATCGTTAGCGGGGGTGGCGAACATTCAGTACTTC | CASSLVSLAGVANIQYF
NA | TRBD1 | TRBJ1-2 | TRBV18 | TGTGCCAGCTCACCAGATGTAGGGGGCCATGGCTACACCTTC | CASSPDVGGHGYTF
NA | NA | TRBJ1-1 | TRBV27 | TGTGCCAGCATGTGGGAGGGGTACGGGAACACTGAAGCTTTCTTT | CASMWEGYGNTEAFF
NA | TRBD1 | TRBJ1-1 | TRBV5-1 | TGCGCCAGCAGCACTGGGACAGGCTACACTGAAGCTTTCTTT | CASSTGTGYTEAFF
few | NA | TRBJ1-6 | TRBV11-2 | TGTGCCAGCAGCTTATCTAACAGGGACGTGGAGCCACCCCTCCACTTT | CASSLSNRDVEPPLHF
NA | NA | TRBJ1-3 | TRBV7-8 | TGTGCCAGCAGCTTCCAATCGAGGCCAGGGGCTGGAAACACCATATATTTT | CASSFQSRPGAGNTIYF
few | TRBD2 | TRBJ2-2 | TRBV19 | TGTGCCAGTAGTATCGGGAGGGGGGCCTCTGGGATTCTGTTTTTT | CASSIGRGASGILFF
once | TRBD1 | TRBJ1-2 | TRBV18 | TGTGCCAGCTCACAGACCCCGGGACAGGCGAACTATGGCTACACCTTC | CASSQTPGQANYGYTF
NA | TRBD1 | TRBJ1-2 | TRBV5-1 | TGCGCCAGCAGCTTGGAGACAGGGTACGGCTACACCTTC | CASSLETGYGYTF
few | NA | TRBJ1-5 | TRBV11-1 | TGTGCCAGCAGCCCTGGGCCCTATCAGCCCCAGCATTTT | CASSPGPYQPQHF
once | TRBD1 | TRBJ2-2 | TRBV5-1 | TGCGCCAGCAGCACCGGGACAGGGGGTAACGGGGAGCTGTTTTTT | CASSTGTGGNGELFF
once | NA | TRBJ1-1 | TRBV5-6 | TGTGCCAGCAGCTTGCTTGGGGGCGAAGGAGTGAACACTGAAGCTTTCTTT | CASSLLGGEGVNTEAFF
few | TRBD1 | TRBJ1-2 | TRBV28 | TGTGCCAGCAGTCGGGACAGGGGGAGCTATGGCTACACCTTC | CASSRDRGSYGYTF
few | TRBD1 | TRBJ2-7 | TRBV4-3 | TGCGCCAGCAGCCAAGTAACAGGGGGCTACGAGCAGTACTTC | CASSQVTGGYEQYF
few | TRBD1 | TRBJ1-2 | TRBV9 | TGTGCCAGCAGCGGGGTGACAGGGCGGGATGGCTACACCTTC | CASSGVTGRDGYTF